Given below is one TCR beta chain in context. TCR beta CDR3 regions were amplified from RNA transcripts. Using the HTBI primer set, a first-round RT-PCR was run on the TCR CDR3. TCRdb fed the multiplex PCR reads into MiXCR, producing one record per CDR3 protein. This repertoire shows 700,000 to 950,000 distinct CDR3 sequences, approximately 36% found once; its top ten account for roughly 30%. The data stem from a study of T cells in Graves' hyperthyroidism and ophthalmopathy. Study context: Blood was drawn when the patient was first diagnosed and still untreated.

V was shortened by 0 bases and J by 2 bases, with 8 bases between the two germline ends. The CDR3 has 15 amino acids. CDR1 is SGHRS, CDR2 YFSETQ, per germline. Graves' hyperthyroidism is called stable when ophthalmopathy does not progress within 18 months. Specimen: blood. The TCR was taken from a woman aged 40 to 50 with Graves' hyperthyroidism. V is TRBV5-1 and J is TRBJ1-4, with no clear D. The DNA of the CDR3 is TGCGCCAGCAGCTTGGAAGGGTTCACTAATGAAAAACTGTTTTTT. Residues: CASSLEGFTNEKLFF.